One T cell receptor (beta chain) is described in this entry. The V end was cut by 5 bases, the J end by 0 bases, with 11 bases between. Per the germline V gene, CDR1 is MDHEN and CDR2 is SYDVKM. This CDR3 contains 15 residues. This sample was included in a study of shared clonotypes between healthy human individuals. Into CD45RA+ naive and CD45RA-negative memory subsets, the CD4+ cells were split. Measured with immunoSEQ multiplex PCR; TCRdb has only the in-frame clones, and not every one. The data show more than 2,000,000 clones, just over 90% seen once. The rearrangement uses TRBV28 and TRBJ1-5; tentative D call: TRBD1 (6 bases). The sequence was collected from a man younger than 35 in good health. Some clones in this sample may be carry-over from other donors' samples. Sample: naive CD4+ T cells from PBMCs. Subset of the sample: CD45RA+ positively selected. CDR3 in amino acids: CASSKGGVSNQPQHF. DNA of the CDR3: TGTGCCAGCAGTAAAGGGGGAGTTAGCAATCAGCCCCAGCATTTT. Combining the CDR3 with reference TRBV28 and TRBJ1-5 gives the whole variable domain DVKVTQSSRYLVKRTGEKVFLECVQDMDHENMFWYRQDPGLGLRLIYFSYDVKMKEKGDIPEGYSVSREKKERFSLILESASTNQTSMYLCASSKGGVSNQPQHFGDGTRLSIL.